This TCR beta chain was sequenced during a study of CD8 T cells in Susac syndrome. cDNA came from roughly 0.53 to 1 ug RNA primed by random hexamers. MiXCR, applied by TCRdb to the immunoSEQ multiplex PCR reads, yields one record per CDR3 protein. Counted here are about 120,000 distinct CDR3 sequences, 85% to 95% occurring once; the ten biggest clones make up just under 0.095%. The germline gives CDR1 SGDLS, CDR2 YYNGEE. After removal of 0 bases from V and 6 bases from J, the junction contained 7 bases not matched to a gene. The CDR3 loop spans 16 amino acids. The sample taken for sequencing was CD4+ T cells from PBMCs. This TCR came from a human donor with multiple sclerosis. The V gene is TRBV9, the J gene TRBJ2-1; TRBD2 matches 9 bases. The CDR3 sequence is CASSVASTSGSNEQFF. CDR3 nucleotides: TGTGCCAGCAGCGTAGCCTCGACTAGCGGCTCCAATGAGCAGTTCTTC.